The source of this T cell receptor beta chain is a study of response to subunit inactivated influenza vaccine. This clonotype turned up a few times. Deletions cut 8 bases from V and 6 bases from J, with 16 bases between. This CDR3 has 14 amino acids. The germline CDR1 and CDR2 sequences are LGHNA and YSLEER. TCRdb reprocessed the RT-PCR reads with MiXCR, giving one entry per CDR3 protein. Here the sample spans roughly 620,000 distinct CDR3 sequences, about 10% being singletons. These data were also reused for a study on T cells expressing NK-cell markers. This second report adds: TCR beta cDNA was generated via 5'RACE template switching incorporating UMIs. The study found these clonotypes also leading the CD3+CD56-NKG2C+ fraction in several donors.

The clonotype comes from a man between 50 and 59 years old who received an inactivated influenza vaccine. The sample was PBMCs from blood, taken on the day of vaccination. The J gene is TRBJ2-2, the V gene TRBV4-3; possibly TRBD2 for D (6 bases). The CDR3: CASSHSGVAGELFF. The CDR3 coding sequence is TGCGCCAGCTCCCACTCGGGGGTCGCCGGGGAGCTGTTTTTT.